This T cell receptor beta chain originates from a study of blood T cell repertoires in COVID-19. As for the study in general: COVID-19 samples collected from the United States, Italy and Spain covered acute and convalescent phases. The analysed material was cDNA or gDNA that came from T cells, B-cell-depleted T cells, or PBMCs.

Per germline, CDR1 WSHSY and CDR2 SAAADI. The J segment lost 2 bases and the V segment lost 6 bases, leaving 3 bases of the junction unmatched. This CDR3 has 15 amino acids. Under the authors' procedure: Reference gene primer amplification gave estimated nucleated cell counts. Using immunoSEQ multiplex PCR, the repertoire was profiled, and TCRdb retains in-frame clones only, with some absent. Clone size and V and J calls were adopted from that table, with D and trimming inferred from the DNA. The sample gives tens of thousands of clones, around 84% of which show up once; under 3% is in the top ten. The TCR sequence derives from a man over 45 with acute or convalescent COVID-19. This sequence joins TRBV10-2 and TRBJ2-3; the match to TRBD2 covers 12 bases. Source material: peripheral blood. CDR3 coding DNA: TGCGCCAGCAGGAGGACTAGCGGGACCACAGATACGCAGTATTTT. It codes for CASRRTSGTTDTQYF.